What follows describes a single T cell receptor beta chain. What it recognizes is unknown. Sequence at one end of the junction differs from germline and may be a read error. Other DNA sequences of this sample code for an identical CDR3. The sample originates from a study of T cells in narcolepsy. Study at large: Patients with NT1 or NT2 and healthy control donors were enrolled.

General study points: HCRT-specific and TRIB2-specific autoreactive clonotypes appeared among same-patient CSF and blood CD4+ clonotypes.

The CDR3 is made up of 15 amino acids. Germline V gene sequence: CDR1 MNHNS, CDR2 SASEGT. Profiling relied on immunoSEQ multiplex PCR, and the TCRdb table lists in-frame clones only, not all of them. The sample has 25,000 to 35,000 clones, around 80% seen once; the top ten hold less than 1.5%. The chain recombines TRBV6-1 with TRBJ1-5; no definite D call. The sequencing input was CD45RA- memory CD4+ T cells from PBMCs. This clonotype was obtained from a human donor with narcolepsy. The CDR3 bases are TGTGCCAGCAGTTTTGACGGGAATAGCAATCAGCCCCAGCACTTT. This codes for CASSFDGNSNQPQHF.